This note documents a single TCR beta chain sequence. The entry originates in a study of blood T cell repertoires in COVID-19. For the study at large: Some COVID-19 samples were acute and others convalescent; all came from the United States, Italy and Spain. Sample material is recorded as cDNA or gDNA derived from T cells, B-cell-depleted T cells, or PBMCs.

This table comes from immunoSEQ multiplex PCR, and its TCRdb copy is limited to in-frame clones, with some not included. The sample includes 200,000 to 250,000 clones, around 83% of them seen just once. CDR1 is SGHVS, CDR2 FNYEAQ, per germline. The CDR3 spans 14 residues. V lost 2 bases and J lost 6; bases outside the gene matches: 7. This rearrangement joins TRBV7-6 to TRBJ2-7; the match to TRBD1 covers 7 bases. Source material: PBMCs or T cells enriched from blood (not recorded which). The TCR originated in a woman between 40 and 50 years old with acute COVID-19. CDR3 loop: CASSLRQGQGEQYF. DNA for the CDR3: TGTGCCAGCAGCTTAAGACAGGGCCAGGGCGAGCAGTACTTC.